The 21 T cell receptor beta chains below come from one sample, sequenced in a study of early T cells in non-severe SARS-CoV-2 infection. TCRdb reprocessed the 5' RACE reads with MiXCR, giving one entry per CDR3 protein. The sample lists approximately 35,000 distinct CDR3 sequences; about 7% were seen once. Input material: whole blood. These receptors all stem from an adult who was a healthcare worker with PCR-confirmed SARS-CoV-2 infection or an uninfected control (not recorded which).

There are many counts of this clonotype. The gene calls are TRBV6-6 and TRBJ1-5, with TRBD1 matching 9 bases. Germline V CDR1 and CDR2: MNHNY, SVGAGI (reference sequence). The CDR3 length is 21 residues. V gave up 2 bases and J gave up 0 bases; unmatched junction bases: 17. CDR3 sequence reads: CASSYGGVTGGDIHSNQPQHF. The CDR3 nucleotides are TGTGCCAGCAGTTACGGCGGCGTGACAGGGGGAGATATTCATAGCAATCAGCCCCAGCATTTT.

There are a few counts of this clonotype. The V gene is TRBV7-9, the J gene TRBJ2-3; D unresolved. The V end lost 3 bases, the J end lost 2 bases, and 12 bases lay between the germline ends. The CDR3 contains 15 residues. Germline V gene lookup returns CDR1 SEHNR and CDR2 FQNEAQ (reference sequence). CDR3 coding DNA: TGTGCCAGCAGCTTCCTAGTATCCTTCACAGATACGCAGTATTTT. It codes for CASSFLVSFTDTQYF.

In this sample, this clonotype turned up many times. The gene calls are TRBV20-1 and TRBJ2-1; D possibly corresponds to TRBD2 (6 bases). Germline-derived CDR1 and CDR2 are DFQATT and SNEGSKA (reference sequence). V gave up 3 bases and J gave up 9 bases, with 15 bases separating them. This CDR3 region has 13 residues. The CDR3 spells CSASNTGSGEQFF. The CDR3 DNA reads as TGCAGTGCTAGTAATACCGGGAGTGGTGAGCAGTTCTTC.

This clonotype was observed a handful of times. This chain joins TRBV20-1 and TRBJ2-3; the D is unclear. The germline CDR1 and CDR2 sequences are DFQATT and SNEGSKA (reference sequence). V was clipped by 5 bases and J by 4 bases, with 13 bases between them. The CDR3 is 13 residues long. CDR3 nucleotides: TGCAGTGCTCGGCAGGACGTCCCAGATACGCAGTATTTT. It translates to CSARQDVPDTQYF.

This clonotype was seen ten or more times. CDR3 amino acids: CAGGQATNEKLFF. The DNA for the CDR3 is TGTGCCGGGGGACAGGCAACTAATGAAAAACTGTTTTTT. This rearrangement joins TRBV30 to TRBJ1-4; 8 nucleotides agree with TRBD1. The V and J ends lost 8 bases and 0 bases, in that order; junction bases with no gene match: 2. This CDR3 has 13 amino acids. Per the germline V gene, CDR1 is GTSNPN and CDR2 is SVGIG (reference sequence). The full variable domain, with the rest looked up from reference TRBV30 and TRBJ1-4, is SQTIHQWPATLVQPVGSPLSLECTVEGTSNPNLYWYRQAAGRGLQLLFYSVGIGQISSEVPQNLSASRPQDRQFILSSKKLLLSDSGFYLCAGGQATNEKLFFGSGTQLSVL.

This clonotype was counted at least ten times. This chain connects TRBV4-1 to TRBJ1-4; D gene ambiguous. Looked up from germline, CDR1 is MGHRA and CDR2 is YSYEKL. Trimming took off 3 bases at V and 2 bases at J, with 13 bases between the two ends. The CDR3 length is 16 residues. As DNA, the CDR3 is TGCGCCAGCAGCCATGATACGGGGTTCACTAATGAAAAACTGTTTTTT. Encoded protein: CASSHDTGFTNEKLFF.

This clonotype was seen a handful of times. CDR3 sequence reads: CSARRGLGNEQFF. The CDR3 DNA follows: TGCAGTGCTAGAAGGGGACTAGGAAATGAGCAGTTCTTC. The chain has TRBV20-1 and TRBJ2-1, with 8 nucleotides matching TRBD2. CDR1 is DFQATT and CDR2 is SNEGSKA in the germline V gene (reference sequence). With 2 bases clipped from V and 7 bases from J, the junction kept 4 bases outside the gene matches. The CDR3 spans 13 residues.

This clonotype came up many times. In DNA, the CDR3 is TGTGCCAGCAGCCAAGGGGGGTTTCGGACCAAAAACATTCAGTACTTC. It specifies CASSQGGFRTKNIQYF. The chain is built from TRBV3-1 and TRBJ2-4; tentatively, D is TRBD1 or TRBD2 (5 bases each). V lost 1 base to trimming and J lost 2 bases, with 12 bases between them. The CDR3 loop spans 16 amino acids. Germline V gene data show CDR1 as LGHDT and CDR2 as YNNKEL (reference sequence).

The sample holds many counts of this clonotype. The chain is built from TRBV5-1 and TRBJ2-5; 15 bases line up with TRBD2. From germline, CDR1 is SGHRS and CDR2 YFSETQ. V dropped 5 bases and J dropped 5; count of bases not matched to a gene: 7. The CDR3 is 16 residues long. The CDR3 DNA reads TGCGCCAGCAGTTGGACTAGCGGGAGGGCCTGGGAGACCCAGTACTTC. Amino acid sequence: CASSWTSGRAWETQYF. The complete variable domain, with remaining parts taken from reference TRBV5-1 and TRBJ2-5, reads KAGVTQTPRYLIKTRGQQVTLSCSPISGHRSVSWYQQTPGQGLQFLFEYFSETQRNKGNFPGRFSGRQFSNSRSEMNVSTLELGDSALYLCASSWTSGRAWETQYFGPGTRLLVL.

This clonotype was seen only a few times. The rearrangement uses TRBV7-8 and TRBJ1-1; tentatively, D is TRBD1 (5 bases). V dropped 1 base and J dropped 0 bases, with 12 bases sitting between them. Germline lookup yields CDR1 SGHVS and CDR2 FQNEAQ. The CDR3 is made up of 16 amino acids. As DNA, the CDR3 is TGTGCCAGCAGCTTAGAGACCCCAGGGCTGAACACTGAAGCTTTCTTT. Translating it yields CASSLETPGLNTEAFF. Using reference TRBV7-8 and TRBJ1-1 for the parts outside the CDR3, the full variable domain is GAGVSQSPRYKVAKRGQDVALRCDPISGHVSLFWYQQALGQGPEFLTYFQNEAQLDKSGLPSDRFFAERPEGSVSTLKIQRTQQEDSAVYLCASSLETPGLNTEAFFGQGTRLTVV.

Concerning this clonotype itself: A much larger clone differs from this one at a single base, so this may be a read error. V is TRBV5-1 and J is TRBJ2-7; 7 bases match TRBD2. The CDR3 is 17 amino acids. In germline, CDR1 is SGHRS, CDR2 YFSETQ. The CDR3 DNA reads as TGCGCCAGCAGCTTGGACGAGTGGGCGGGAGTCTCCTGCGAGCAGTACTTC. Its protein product is CASSLDEWAGVSCEQYF.

The rearrangement links TRBV27 to TRBJ2-1; 11 bases are shared with TRBD2. In germline, CDR1 is MNHEY, CDR2 SMNVEV (reference sequence). V lost 5 bases and J lost 9; bases outside the gene matches: 6. This CDR3 has 14 residues. Here the CDR3 DNA reads TGTGCCAGCAGTCCACTAGCGGGAGCCCCTGAGCAGTTCTTC. Translating it yields CASSPLAGAPEQFF.

This clonotype was detected ten times or more. The chain recombines TRBV7-9 with TRBJ2-7; D might be TRBD2 (5 bases). The CDR3 consists of 12 residues. CDR1 SEHNR and CDR2 FQNEAQ come from the germline V gene (reference sequence). Trimming removed 2 bases at V and 4 bases at J, with 6 bases between. CDR3 in amino acids: CASSLRGYEQYF. The CDR3 nucleotides read TGTGCCAGCAGCTTACGGGGATACGAGCAGTACTTC.

There are many counts of this clonotype. The chain carries TRBV6-4 and TRBJ1-1, with TRBD1 matching 9 bases. Losses at the gene ends were 0 bases for V and 4 bases for J; bases not matched to a gene: 3. Germline CDR1 is MRHNA and CDR2 is SNTAGT. The CDR3 has 15 residues. The CDR3 is CASSDSPDRGTEAFF. CDR3 coding DNA: TGTGCCAGCAGTGACTCTCCGGACAGGGGCACTGAAGCTTTCTTT.

This clonotype was seen repeatedly, ten times or more. In nucleotides, the CDR3 is TGTGCCAGCAGTTTAGGTGTCGAGGCAACTAATGAAAAACTGTTTTTT. Its translation is CASSLGVEATNEKLFF. The J gene is TRBJ1-4, the V gene TRBV12-3 or TRBV12-4; no clear D gene. The CDR3 extends over 16 amino acids. V was pared by 1 base and J by 0 bases, with 9 bases between.

Turning to this clonotype: A much more abundant neighbour one base away suggests this may be a read error. Likely a read error: the CDR3 ends without its conserved phenylalanine or tryptophan. This rearrangement joins TRBV6-4 to TRBJ2-3; TRBD2 matches 8 bases. CDR3 length equals 14 residues. CDR1 and CDR2 from the germline V gene are MRHNA and SNTAGT. The ends lost 4 bases at V and 0 bases at J; junction bases unmatched: 0. The CDR3 DNA reads as TGTGCCAGCAGTGCTAGCGGGAGCACAGATACGCAGTATTCT. This gives the protein CASSASGSTDTQYS.

This chain joins TRBV6-6 and TRBJ2-7; TRBD1 matches 8 bases. The V and J ends lost 0 bases and 2 bases, in that order; junction bases with no gene match: 15. The germline CDR1 and CDR2 sequences are MNHNY and SVGAGI (reference sequence). This CDR3 region has 19 residues. The CDR3 loop reads CASSYSGRGLAYRTYEQYF. CDR3 nucleotide sequence: TGTGCCAGCAGTTACTCGGGCAGGGGGCTGGCGTATCGTACCTACGAGCAGTACTTC.

This clonotype was observed many times. The rearrangement uses TRBV3-1 and TRBJ2-5; no reliable D call. This CDR3 region has 11 residues. CDR1 LGHDT and CDR2 YNNKEL come from the germline V gene (reference sequence). V lost 4 bases and J 3 bases, leaving 3 bases between the germline ends. The CDR3 DNA reads TGTGCCAGCAGCCGAAAAGAGACCCAGTACTTC. As protein: CASSRKETQYF.

The DNA of the CDR3 is TGTGCCAGCAGCTTTTACTCGGGGCAACCCGGGGAGCTGTTTTTT. Its protein is CASSFYSGQPGELFF. The V gene is TRBV3-1, the J gene TRBJ2-2, with D perhaps given as TRBD1 or TRBD2 (5 bases each). Germline CDR1 LGHDT, CDR2 YNNKEL (reference sequence). The CDR3 covers 15 residues. Trimming cost V 5 bases and J 6 bases, with 16 bases left between them.

This clonotype was found many times. V gene TRBV20-1 combines with J gene TRBJ2-7, with D maybe TRBD2 (5 bases). V was pared by 3 bases and J by 6 bases, with 18 bases between. CDR3 length equals 14 residues. CDR1 DFQATT and CDR2 SNEGSKA come from the germline V gene (reference sequence). CDR3 in amino acids: CSASVTEGLGEQYF. CDR3 nucleotide sequence: TGCAGTGCTAGTGTAACAGAGGGCTTGGGCGAGCAGTACTTC.

This clonotype has ten or more counts. This chain connects TRBV30 to TRBJ2-7; D tentatively reads TRBD1 or TRBD2 (5 bases each). This CDR3 comprises 16 residues. V was pared by 5 bases and J by 4 bases, with 24 bases between. Germline V lookup: CDR1 GTSNPN, CDR2 SVGIG (reference sequence). CDR3 sequence reads: CAWVPSSLGTPYEQYF. In nucleotides, the CDR3 is TGTGCCTGGGTACCTTCCTCCCTGGGGACCCCGTACGAGCAGTACTTC.